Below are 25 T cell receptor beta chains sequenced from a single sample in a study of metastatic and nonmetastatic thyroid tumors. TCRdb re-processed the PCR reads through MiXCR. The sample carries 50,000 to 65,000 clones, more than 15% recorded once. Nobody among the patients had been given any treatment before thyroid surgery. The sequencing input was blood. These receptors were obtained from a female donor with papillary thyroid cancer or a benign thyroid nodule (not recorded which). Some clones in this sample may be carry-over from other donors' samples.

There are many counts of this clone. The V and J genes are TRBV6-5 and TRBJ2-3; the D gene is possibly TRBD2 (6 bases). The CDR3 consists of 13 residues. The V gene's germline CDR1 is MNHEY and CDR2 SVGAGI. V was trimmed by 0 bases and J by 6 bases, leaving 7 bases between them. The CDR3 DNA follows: TGTGCCAGCAGTTACTCCGGGGGTGATACGCAGTATTTT. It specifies CASSYSGGDTQYF.

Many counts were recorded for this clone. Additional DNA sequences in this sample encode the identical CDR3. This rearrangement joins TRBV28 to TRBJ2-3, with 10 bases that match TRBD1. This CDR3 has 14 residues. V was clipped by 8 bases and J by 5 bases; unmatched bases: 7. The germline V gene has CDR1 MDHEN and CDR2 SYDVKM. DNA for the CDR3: TGTGCCAGCGGGGACAGGGGAGGGGGAGATACGCAGTATTTT. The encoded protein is CASGDRGGGDTQYF.

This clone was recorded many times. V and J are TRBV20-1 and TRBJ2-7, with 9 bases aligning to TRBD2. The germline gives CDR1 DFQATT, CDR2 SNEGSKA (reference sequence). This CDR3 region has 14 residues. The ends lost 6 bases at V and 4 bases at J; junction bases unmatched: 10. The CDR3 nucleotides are TGCAGTGCGATTCTAGCGGGAATAGGGTACGAGCAGTACTTC. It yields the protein CSAILAGIGYEQYF.

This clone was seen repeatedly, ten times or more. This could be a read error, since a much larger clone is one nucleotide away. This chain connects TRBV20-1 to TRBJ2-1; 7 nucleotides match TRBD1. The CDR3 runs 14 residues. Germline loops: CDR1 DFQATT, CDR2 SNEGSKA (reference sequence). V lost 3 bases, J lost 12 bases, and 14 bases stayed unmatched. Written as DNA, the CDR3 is TGCAGTGCTAGTCAGGTCCAGGGGGAAGATGTGCAGTTCTTC. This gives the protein CSASQVQGEDVQFF.

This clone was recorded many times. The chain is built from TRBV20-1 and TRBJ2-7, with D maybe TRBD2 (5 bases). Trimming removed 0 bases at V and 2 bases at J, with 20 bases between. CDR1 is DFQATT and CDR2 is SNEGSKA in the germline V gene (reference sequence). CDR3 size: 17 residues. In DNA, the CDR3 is TGCAGTGCTAGAGATTACCTAGGTCGGGGTAAGGCCTACGAGCAGTACTTC. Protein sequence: CSARDYLGRGKAYEQYF.

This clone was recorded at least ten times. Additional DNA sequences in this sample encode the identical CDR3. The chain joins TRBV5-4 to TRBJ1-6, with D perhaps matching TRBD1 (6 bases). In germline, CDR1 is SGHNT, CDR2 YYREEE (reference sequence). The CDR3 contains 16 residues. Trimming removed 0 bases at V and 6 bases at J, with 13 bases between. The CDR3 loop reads CASSLGRGGVNSPLHF. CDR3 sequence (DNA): TGTGCCAGCAGCTTGGGAAGGGGGGGGGTTAATTCACCCCTCCACTTT.

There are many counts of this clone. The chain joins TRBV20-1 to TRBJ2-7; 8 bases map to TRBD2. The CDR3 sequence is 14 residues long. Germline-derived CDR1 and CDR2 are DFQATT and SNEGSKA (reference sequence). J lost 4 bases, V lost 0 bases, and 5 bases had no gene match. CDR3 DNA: TGCAGTGCTAGAGAAACGGGAGGGGGATACGAGCAGTACTTC. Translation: CSARETGGGYEQYF.

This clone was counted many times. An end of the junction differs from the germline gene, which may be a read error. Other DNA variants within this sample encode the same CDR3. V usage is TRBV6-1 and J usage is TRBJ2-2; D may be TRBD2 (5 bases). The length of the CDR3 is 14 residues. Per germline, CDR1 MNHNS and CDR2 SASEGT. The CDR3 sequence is CASSEREFTGELFF. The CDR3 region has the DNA TGCGCCAGCAGTGAACGGGAATTCACCGGGGAGCTGTTTTTT.

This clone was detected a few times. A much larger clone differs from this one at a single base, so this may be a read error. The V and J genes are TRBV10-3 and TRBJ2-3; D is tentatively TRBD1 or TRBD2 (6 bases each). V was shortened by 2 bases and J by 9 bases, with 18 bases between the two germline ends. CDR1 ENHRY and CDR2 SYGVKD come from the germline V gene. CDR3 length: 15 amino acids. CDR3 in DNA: TGTGCCATCAGTGAGGGGGGGCTAGAGGTACAGACGCAGTATTTT. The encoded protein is CAISEGGLEVQTQYF.

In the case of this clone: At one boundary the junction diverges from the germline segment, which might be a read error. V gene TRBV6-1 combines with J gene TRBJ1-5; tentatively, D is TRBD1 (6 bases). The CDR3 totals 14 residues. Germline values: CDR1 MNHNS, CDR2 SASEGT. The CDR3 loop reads CDSSESVQGKPQHF. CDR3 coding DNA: TGTGACAGCAGTGAAAGCGTCCAGGGGAAGCCCCAGCATTTT.

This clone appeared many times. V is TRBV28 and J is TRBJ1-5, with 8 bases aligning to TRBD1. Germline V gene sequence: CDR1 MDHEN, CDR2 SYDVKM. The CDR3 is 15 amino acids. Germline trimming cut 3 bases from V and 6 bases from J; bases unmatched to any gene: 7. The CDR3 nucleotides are TGTGCCAGCAGTTTGAGAGACAGGGGCAGTCAGCCCCAGCATTTT. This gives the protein CASSLRDRGSQPQHF.

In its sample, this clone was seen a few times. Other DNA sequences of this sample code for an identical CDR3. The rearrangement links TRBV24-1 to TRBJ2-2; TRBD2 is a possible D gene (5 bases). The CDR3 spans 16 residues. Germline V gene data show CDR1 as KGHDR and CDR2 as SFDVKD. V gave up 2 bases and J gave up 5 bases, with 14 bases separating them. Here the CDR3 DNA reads TGTGCCACCAGTGATTCGAGGAGCGGTGGAACCGGGGAGCTGTTTTTT. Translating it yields CATSDSRSGGTGELFF.

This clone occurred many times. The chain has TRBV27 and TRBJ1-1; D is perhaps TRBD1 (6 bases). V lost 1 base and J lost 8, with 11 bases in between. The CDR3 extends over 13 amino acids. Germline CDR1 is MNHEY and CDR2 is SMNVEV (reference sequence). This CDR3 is CASSLLGQTEAFF. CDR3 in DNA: TGTGCCAGCAGTTTATTAGGACAGACCGAAGCTTTCTTT.

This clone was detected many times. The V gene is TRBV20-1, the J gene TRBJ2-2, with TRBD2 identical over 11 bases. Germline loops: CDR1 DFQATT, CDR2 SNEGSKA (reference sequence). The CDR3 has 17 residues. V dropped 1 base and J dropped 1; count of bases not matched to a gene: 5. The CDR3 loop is CSARVAGGPGNTGELFF. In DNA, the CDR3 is TGCAGTGCTAGAGTAGCGGGAGGGCCTGGGAACACCGGGGAGCTGTTTTTT.

This chain's CDR3 is CATSDPRGHGRGYTF. Here the CDR3 DNA reads TGTGCCACCAGTGATCCGCGGGGACACGGTCGGGGCTACACCTTC. The chain joins TRBV24-1 to TRBJ1-2, with D tentatively TRBD1 (6 bases). Deletions cut 3 bases from V and 8 bases from J, with 18 bases between. The CDR3 extends over 15 amino acids. CDR1 and CDR2 (germline): KGHDR, SFDVKD.

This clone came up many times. The DNA of the CDR3 is TGTGCCAGCAGTGCGACAGGGGGCATCGATGAGCAGTTCTTC. Its protein is CASSATGGIDEQFF. The J gene is TRBJ2-1, the V gene TRBV25-1; TRBD1 aligns across 10 bases. With V trimmed by 4 bases and J by 8 bases, 5 bases remained unmatched. The germline V gene has CDR1 MGHDK and CDR2 SYGVNS. The CDR3 consists of 14 residues. Drawing the rest from reference TRBV25-1 and TRBJ2-1, the complete variable domain is EADIYQTPRYLVIGTGKKITLECSQTMGHDKMYWYQQDPGMELHLIHYSYGVNSTEKGDLSSESTVSRIRTEHFPLTLESARPSHTSQYLCASSATGGIDEQFFGPGTRLTVL.

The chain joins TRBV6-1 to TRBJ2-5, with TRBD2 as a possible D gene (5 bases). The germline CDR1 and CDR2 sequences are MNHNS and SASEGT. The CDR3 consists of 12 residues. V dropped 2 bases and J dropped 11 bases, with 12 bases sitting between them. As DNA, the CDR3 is TGTGCCAGCAGTGAATTTGGGTGGACTCAGTACTTC. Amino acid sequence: CASSEFGWTQYF.

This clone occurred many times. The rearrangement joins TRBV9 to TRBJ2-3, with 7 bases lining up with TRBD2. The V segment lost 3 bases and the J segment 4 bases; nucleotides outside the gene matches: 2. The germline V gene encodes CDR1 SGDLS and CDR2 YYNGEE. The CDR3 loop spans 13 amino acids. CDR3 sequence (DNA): TGTGCCAGCAGCGGAGGGAGGGCAGATACGCAGTATTTT. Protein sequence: CASSGGRADTQYF.

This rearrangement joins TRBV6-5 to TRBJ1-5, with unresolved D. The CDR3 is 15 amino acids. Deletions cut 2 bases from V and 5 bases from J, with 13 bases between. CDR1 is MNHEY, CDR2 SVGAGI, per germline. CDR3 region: CASSYRGVGYQPQHF. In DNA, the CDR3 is TGTGCCAGCAGTTACCGGGGTGTGGGGTATCAGCCCCAGCATTTT.

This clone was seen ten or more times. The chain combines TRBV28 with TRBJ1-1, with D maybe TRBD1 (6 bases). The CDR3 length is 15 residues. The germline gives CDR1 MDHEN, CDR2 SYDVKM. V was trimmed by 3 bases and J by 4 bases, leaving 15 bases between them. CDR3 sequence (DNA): TGTGCCAGCAGTTTCCCCCTAGGGGGAAGCACTGAAGCTTTCTTT. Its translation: CASSFPLGGSTEAFF.

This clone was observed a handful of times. In DNA, the CDR3 is TGTGCCAGCAGCCGCTCCGGTGGGCCTGGGGAGCTGTTTTTT. The encoded protein is CASSRSGGPGELFF. The chain joins TRBV6-1 to TRBJ2-2; D is uncertain. The germline V gene encodes CDR1 MNHNS and CDR2 SASEGT. With 6 bases removed from V and 8 bases from J, the gap between germline ends came to 16 bases. CDR3 length: 14 residues.

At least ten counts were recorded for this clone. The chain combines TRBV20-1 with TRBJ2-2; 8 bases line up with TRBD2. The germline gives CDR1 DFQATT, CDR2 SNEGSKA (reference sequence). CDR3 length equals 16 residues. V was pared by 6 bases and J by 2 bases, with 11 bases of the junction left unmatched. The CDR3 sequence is CSASEPSGSNTGELFF. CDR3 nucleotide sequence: TGCAGTGCCTCAGAGCCAAGCGGGAGTAACACCGGGGAGCTGTTTTTT.

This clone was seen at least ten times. The CDR3 here is CASSYGLGDRNTGELFF. In DNA, the CDR3 is TGTGCCAGTTCCTACGGGTTGGGCGACAGAAACACCGGGGAGCTGTTTTTT. This chain connects TRBV19 to TRBJ2-2; possibly TRBD1 for D (5 bases). V was cut by 8 bases and J by 2 bases, with 21 bases left in between. Germline V lookup: CDR1 LNHDA, CDR2 SQIVND (reference sequence). This CDR3 is 17 amino acids long.

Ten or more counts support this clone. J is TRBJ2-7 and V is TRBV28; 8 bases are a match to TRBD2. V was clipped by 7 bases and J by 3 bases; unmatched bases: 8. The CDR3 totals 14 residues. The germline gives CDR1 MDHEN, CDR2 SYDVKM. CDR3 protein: CASNTGGSRYEQYF. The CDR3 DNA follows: TGTGCCAGCAATACGGGGGGGTCGCGCTACGAGCAGTACTTC.

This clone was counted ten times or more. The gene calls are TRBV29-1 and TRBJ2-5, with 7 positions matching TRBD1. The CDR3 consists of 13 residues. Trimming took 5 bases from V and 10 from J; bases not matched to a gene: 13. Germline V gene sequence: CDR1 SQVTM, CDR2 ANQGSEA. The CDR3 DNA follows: TGCAGCGTTCCGGCAGGACAGGTTCGTGACCAGTACTTC. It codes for CSVPAGQVRDQYF.